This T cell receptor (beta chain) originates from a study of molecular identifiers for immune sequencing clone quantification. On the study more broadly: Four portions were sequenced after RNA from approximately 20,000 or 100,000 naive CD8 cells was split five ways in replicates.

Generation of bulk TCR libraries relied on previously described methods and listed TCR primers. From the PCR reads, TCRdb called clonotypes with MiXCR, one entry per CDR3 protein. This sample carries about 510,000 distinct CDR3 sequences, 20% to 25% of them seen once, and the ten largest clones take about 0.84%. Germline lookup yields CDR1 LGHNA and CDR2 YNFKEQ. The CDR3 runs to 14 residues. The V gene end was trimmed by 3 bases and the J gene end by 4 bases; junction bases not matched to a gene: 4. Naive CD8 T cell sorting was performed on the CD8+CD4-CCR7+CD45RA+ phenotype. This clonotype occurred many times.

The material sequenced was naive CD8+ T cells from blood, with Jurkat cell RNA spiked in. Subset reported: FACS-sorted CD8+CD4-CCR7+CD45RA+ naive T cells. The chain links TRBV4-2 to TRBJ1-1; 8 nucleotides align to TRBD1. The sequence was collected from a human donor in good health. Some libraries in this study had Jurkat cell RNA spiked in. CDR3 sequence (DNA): TGTGCCAGCAGCCACGGACAGGGATCCACTGAAGCTTTCTTT. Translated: CASSHGQGSTEAFF.